This TCR beta chain appears in the sequencing data of a study of T cell responses to AZD1222 COVID-19 vaccine. Study results and caveats: Clonal diversity may have been underestimated in mostly white British donors. Spike-wide coverage was observed for vaccine-associated CD4 TCRs, with dominant responses at 160-218 and 743-854.

The assay was immunoSEQ multiplex PCR, and TCRdb's table has in-frame clones only and misses some. The sample lists approximately 150,000 clones, 90% to 95% occurring once. The germline gives CDR1 SGDLS, CDR2 YYNGEE. With V trimmed by 1 base and J by 1 base, 2 bases remained unmatched. The CDR3 spans 16 residues. As for this clone: Its antigen is currently unknown.

The source was peripheral blood, collected after recovery from COVID-19. The chain employs TRBV9 and TRBJ2-2, with 9 bases that match TRBD1. The clonotype was recovered from an adult who had recovered from COVID-19. CDR3 nucleotide sequence: TGTGCCAGCAGCGTATCGGGACAGGGGAACACCGGGGAGCTGTTTTTT. Protein product: CASSVSGQGNTGELFF.